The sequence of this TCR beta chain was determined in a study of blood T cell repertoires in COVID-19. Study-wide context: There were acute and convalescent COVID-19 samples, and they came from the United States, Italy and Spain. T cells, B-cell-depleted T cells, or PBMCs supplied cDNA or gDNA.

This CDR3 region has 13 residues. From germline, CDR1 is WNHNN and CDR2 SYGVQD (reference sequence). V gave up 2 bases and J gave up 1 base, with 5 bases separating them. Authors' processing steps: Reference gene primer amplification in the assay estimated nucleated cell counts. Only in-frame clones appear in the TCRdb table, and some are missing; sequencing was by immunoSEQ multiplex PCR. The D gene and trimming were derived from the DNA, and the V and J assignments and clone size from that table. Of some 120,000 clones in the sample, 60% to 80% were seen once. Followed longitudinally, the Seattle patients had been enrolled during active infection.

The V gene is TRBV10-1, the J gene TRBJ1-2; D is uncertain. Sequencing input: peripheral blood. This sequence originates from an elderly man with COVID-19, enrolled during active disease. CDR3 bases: TGCGCCAGCAGTGAGGGCATTAACTATGGCTACACCTTC. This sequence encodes CASSEGINYGYTF.